Sequencing of this TCR beta chain was carried out in a study of cytomegalovirus exposure and HLA in healthy donors. PCR used 60 Vbeta primers and 13 Jbeta primers. The method was immunoSEQ multiplex PCR; TCRdb's version includes in-frame clones alone and lacks a portion of them. Among about 98,000 clones listed, 70% to 80% were seen once. CDR1 LNHNV and CDR2 YYDKDF come from the germline V gene (reference sequence). This CDR3 is 16 amino acids long. Germline trimming cut 0 bases from V and 4 bases from J; bases unmatched to any gene: 5. The rearrangement joins TRBV15 to TRBJ2-2; TRBD2 matches at 7 bases. Source material: PBMCs. The receptor's source is a man aged 55 to 69 in good health and CMV-seropositive. The CDR3: CATSREGAGFTGELFF. The CDR3 DNA reads as TGTGCCACCAGCAGAGAGGGAGCGGGGTTCACCGGGGAGCTGTTTTTT.